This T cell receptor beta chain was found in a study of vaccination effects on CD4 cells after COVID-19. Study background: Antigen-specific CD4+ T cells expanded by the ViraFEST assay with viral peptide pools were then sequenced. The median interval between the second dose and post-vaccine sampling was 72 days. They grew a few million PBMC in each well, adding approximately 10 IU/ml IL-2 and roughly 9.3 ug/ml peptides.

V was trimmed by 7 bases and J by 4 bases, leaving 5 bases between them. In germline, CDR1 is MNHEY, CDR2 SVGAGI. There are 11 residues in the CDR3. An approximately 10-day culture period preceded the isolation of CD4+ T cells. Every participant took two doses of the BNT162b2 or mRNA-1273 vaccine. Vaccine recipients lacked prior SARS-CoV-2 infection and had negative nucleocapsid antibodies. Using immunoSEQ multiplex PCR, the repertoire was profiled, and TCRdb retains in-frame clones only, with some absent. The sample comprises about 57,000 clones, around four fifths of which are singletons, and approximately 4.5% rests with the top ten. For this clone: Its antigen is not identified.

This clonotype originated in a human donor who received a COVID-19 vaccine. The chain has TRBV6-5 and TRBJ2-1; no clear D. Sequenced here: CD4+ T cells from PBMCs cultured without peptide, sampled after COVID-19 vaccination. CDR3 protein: CASISYNEQFF. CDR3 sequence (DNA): TGTGCCAGCATATCTTACAATGAGCAGTTCTTC.